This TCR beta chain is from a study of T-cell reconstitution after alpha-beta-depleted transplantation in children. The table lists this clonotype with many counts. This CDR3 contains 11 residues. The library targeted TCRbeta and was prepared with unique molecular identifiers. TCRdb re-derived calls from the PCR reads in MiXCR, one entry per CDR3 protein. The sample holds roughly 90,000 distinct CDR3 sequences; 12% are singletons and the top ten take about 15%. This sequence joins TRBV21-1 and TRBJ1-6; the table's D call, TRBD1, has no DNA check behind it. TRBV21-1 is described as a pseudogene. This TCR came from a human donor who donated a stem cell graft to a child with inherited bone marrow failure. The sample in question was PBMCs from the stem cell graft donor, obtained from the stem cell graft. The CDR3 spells CASLGDSPLHF. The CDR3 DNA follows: TGTGCCAGCCTGGGGGATTCACCCCTCCACTTT.